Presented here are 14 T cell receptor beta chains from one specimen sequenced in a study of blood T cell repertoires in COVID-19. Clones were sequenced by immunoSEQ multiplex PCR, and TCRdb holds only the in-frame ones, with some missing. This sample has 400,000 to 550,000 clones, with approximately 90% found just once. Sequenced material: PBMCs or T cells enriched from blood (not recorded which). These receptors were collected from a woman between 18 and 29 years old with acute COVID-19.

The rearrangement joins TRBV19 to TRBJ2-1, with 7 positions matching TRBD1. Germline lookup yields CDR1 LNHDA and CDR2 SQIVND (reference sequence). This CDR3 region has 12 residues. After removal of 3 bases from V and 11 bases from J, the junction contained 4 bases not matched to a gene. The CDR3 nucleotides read TGTGCCAGTAGTATTGGGACAGAAAAGCAGTTCTTC. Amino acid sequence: CASSIGTEKQFF.

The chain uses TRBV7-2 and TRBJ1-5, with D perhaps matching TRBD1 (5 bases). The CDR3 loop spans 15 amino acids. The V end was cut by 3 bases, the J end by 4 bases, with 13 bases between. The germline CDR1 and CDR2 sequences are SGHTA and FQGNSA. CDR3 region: CASSFDSYDNQPQHF. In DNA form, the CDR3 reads TGTGCCAGCAGCTTCGACAGCTATGATAATCAGCCCCAGCATTTT.

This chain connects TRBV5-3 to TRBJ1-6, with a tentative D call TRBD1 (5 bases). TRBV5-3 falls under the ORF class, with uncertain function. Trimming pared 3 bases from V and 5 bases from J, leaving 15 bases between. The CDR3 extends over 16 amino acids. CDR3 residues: CARSSRGTDDNSPLHF. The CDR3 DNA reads TGTGCCAGAAGCTCACGGGGGACCGACGATAATTCACCCCTCCACTTT.

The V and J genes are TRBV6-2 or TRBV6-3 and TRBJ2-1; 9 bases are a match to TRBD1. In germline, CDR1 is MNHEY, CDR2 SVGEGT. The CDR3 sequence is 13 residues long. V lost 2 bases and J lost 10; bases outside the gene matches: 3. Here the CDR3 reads CASSYGGQGEQFF. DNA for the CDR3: TGTGCCAGCAGTTACGGGGGACAGGGCGAGCAGTTCTTC.

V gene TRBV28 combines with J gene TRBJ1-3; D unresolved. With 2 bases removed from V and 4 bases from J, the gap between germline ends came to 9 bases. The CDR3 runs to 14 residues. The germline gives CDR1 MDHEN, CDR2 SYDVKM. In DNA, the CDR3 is TGTGCCAGCAGTTTAGTTGAGTTGGGAAACACCATATATTTT. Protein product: CASSLVELGNTIYF.

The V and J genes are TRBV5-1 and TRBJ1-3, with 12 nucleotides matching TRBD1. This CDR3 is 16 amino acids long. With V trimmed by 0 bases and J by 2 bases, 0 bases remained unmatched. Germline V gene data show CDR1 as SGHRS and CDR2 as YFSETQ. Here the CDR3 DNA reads TGCGCCAGCAGCTTGGGGGACAGGGGGCCTGGAAACACCATATATTTT. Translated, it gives CASSLGDRGPGNTIYF.

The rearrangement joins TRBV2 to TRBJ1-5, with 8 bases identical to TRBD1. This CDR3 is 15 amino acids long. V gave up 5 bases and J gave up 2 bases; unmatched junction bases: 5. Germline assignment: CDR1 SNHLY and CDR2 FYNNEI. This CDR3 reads CASSPDRGGNQPQHF. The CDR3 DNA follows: TGTGCCAGCAGTCCAGACAGGGGTGGCAATCAGCCCCAGCATTTT.

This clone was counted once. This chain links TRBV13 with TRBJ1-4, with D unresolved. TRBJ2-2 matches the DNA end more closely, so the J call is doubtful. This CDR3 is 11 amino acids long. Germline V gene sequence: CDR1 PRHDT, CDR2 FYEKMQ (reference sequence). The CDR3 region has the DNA TGTGCCAGCAGCCGTTGGGGGGAGCTGTTTTTT. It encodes CASSRWGELFF.

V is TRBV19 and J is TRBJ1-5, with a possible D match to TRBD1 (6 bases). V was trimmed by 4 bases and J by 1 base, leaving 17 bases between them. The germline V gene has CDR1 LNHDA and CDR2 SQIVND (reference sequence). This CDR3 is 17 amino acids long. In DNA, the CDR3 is TGTGCCAGTAGTAAACTAATACAGGGATACAGCAATCAGCCCCAGCATTTT. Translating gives CASSKLIQGYSNQPQHF.

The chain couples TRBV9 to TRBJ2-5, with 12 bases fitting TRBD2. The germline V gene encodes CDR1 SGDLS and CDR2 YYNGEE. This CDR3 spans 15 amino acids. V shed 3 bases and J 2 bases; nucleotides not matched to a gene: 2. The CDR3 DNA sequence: TGTGCCAGCAGCGAGCTAGCGGGAGGGCAAGAGACCCAGTACTTC. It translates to CASSELAGGQETQYF. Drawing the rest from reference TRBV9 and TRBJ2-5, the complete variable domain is DSGVTQTPKHLITATGQRVTLRCSPRSGDLSVYWYQQSLDQGLQFLIQYYNGEERAKGNILERFSAQQFPDLHSELNLSSLELGDSALYFCASSELAGGQETQYFGPGTRLLVL.

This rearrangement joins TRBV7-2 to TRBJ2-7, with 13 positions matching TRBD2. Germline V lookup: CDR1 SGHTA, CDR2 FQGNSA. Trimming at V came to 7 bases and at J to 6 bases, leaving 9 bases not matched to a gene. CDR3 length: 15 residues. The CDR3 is CASNVGLAGVAEQYF. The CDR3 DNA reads TGTGCCAGCAACGTTGGACTAGCGGGAGTAGCCGAGCAGTACTTC.

As DNA, the CDR3 is TGTGCCACTGGACAGGGATTAAACATTCAGTACTTC. Translation: CATGQGLNIQYF. The gene calls are TRBV10-3 and TRBJ2-4; 8 nucleotides align to TRBD1. The CDR3 contains 12 residues. V was pared by 10 bases and J by 6 bases, with 5 bases of the junction left unmatched. Germline V gene data show CDR1 as ENHRY and CDR2 as SYGVKD.

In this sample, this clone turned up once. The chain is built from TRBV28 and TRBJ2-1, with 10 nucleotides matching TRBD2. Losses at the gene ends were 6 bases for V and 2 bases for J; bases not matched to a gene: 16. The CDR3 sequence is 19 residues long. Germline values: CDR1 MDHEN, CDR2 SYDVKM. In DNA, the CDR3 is TGTGCCAGCAGCCCACTTCCGGGACTAGCGCCGAGAACCTACAATGAGCAGTTCTTC. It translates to CASSPLPGLAPRTYNEQFF.

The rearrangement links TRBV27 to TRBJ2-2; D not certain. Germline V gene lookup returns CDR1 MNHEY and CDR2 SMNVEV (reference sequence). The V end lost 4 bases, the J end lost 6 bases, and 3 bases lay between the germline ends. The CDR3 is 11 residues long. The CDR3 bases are TGTGCCAGCAGTTCTTCCGGGGAGCTGTTTTTT. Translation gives CASSSSGELFF.